This T cell receptor beta chain was obtained from a study of shared clonotypes between healthy human individuals. Study as a whole: Plates per donor: three CD4 naive, three CD4 memory, two CD8 naive, one CD8 memory.

On this clone itself: Its target is unknown.

Whole-study results and caveats: It was only blood that was sampled, and tissue repertoires likely differ.

The CDR3 contains 13 residues. Germline V gene data show CDR1 as SQVTM and CDR2 as ANQGSEA. Deletions cut 7 bases from V and 3 bases from J, with 15 bases between. The data were produced by immunoSEQ multiplex PCR, yet TCRdb's version contains in-frame clones alone and is incomplete. The data hold about 2.3 million clones, with just under 95% observed a single time. The chain is built from TRBV29-1 and TRBJ1-1; TRBD1 might be the D (5 bases). Specimen: naive CD4+ T cells from PBMCs. Subset given: CD45RA+ positively selected. The clonotype comes from a man in his late teens or twenties in good health. Some clones in this sample may be carry-over from other donors' samples. The CDR3 nucleotides are TGCAGCGCCGAAGGGGTGGGGGACACTGAAGCTTTCTTT. Its translation is CSAEGVGDTEAFF.